This T cell receptor beta chain was recovered during a study of T-cell reconstitution after alpha-beta-depleted transplantation in children. TCRbeta library construction was performed incorporating unique molecular identifiers. In TCRdb, the PCR reads were re-called with MiXCR into one record per CDR3 protein. The sample has about 200,000 distinct CDR3 sequences, 13% to 15% seen once. This clonotype was counted at least ten times. Germline V gives CDR1 SGHVS, CDR2 FQNEAQ. This CDR3 spans 13 amino acids. Trimming stripped 5 bases from V and 8 bases from J, with 12 bases between. This rearrangement joins TRBV7-8 to TRBJ2-2; no clear D. The sequences come from PBMCs from the stem cell graft donor, collected from the stem cell graft. This TCR came from a human donor who donated a stem cell graft to a child with acute lymphoblastic leukemia. The CDR3 region is CASSLRIAGELFF. In DNA form, the CDR3 reads TGTGCCAGCAGCCTTAGGATAGCTGGGGAGCTGTTTTTT. The entire variable domain, with the rest obtained from reference TRBV7-8 and TRBJ2-2, is as follows: GAGVSQSPRYKVAKRGQDVALRCDPISGHVSLFWYQQALGQGPEFLTYFQNEAQLDKSGLPSDRFFAERPEGSVSTLKIQRTQQEDSAVYLCASSLRIAGELFFGEGSRLTVL.